The 5 T cell receptor beta chains listed next were all sequenced from one sample in a study of graft-versus-host responses after intestinal transplantation. These receptors are not linked to any known antigen. The repertoire was sequenced with immunoSEQ multiplex PCR; TCRdb's copy has only in-frame clones and lacks some. The data show under 100,000 clones, about 94% seen once. The input for sequencing was unstimulated CD4+ T cells sorted from spleen or lymph node cells, taken before transplant. The receptor set was obtained from a human donor who was the organ donor for an intestinal transplant.

The CDR3 nucleotides are TGCGCCAGCAGCTTGGAGCAGGGTGCCACAGATACGCAGTATTTT. Residues: CASSLEQGATDTQYF. This chain uses TRBV5-1 with TRBJ2-3; possible D gene TRBD1, 5 bases. With 0 bases removed from V and 2 bases from J, the gap between germline ends came to 10 bases. Germline V gene lookup returns CDR1 SGHRS and CDR2 YFSETQ. There are 15 residues in the CDR3.

The DNA for the CDR3 is TGTGCCAGCAGCTTCTCAGCGAACACTGAAGCTTTCTTT. Translating gives CASSFSANTEAFF. This chain links TRBV7-2 with TRBJ1-1; D gene ambiguous. Germline values: CDR1 SGHTA, CDR2 FQGNSA. V lost 3 bases, J lost 1 base, and 6 bases lay in between. The CDR3 covers 13 residues.

The chain has TRBV28 and TRBJ1-6; D is ambiguous. V shed 4 bases and J shed 14 bases, with 12 bases lying between them. The germline CDR1 and CDR2 sequences are MDHEN and SYDVKM. CDR3 size: 12 residues. The DNA for the CDR3 is TGTGCCAGCAGTTCTACCGCAGGATCCCTCCACTTT. Translating it yields CASSSTAGSLHF.

This clone was observed a single time. This sequence joins TRBV19 and TRBJ1-2, with D possibly matching TRBD1 (6 bases). CDR3 length equals 14 residues. From germline, CDR1 is LNHDA and CDR2 SQIVND (reference sequence). V lost 5 bases to trimming and J lost 5 bases, with 15 bases between them. CDR3 nucleotides: TGTGCCAGTAGTGTCTCCACAGGGAGGTATGGCTACACCTTC. Residues: CASSVSTGRYGYTF. The whole variable domain, filled in from reference TRBV19 and TRBJ1-2, reads DGGITQSPKYLFRKEGQNVTLSCEQNLNHDAMYWYRQDPGQGLRLIYYSQIVNDFQKGDIAEGYSVSREKKESFPLTVTSAQKNPTAFYLCASSVSTGRYGYTFGSGTRLTVV.

V and J are TRBV4-2 and TRBJ2-1; 16 bases fit TRBD2. V trimming: 3 bases; J trimming: 4 bases; junction bases outside the gene matches: 0. From germline, CDR1 is LGHNA and CDR2 YNFKEQ. This CDR3 contains 16 residues. Written as DNA, the CDR3 is TGTGCCAGCAGCCAGGGACTAGCGGGGGGGTACAATGAGCAGTTCTTC. Translating it yields CASSQGLAGGYNEQFF.